One T cell receptor (beta chain) is described in this entry. Its specificity is not known. The sample comes from a study of cytomegalovirus exposure and HLA in healthy donors. General study results and limits: Researchers reported that a few CMV-associated chains were confirmed in vitro as CMV antigen-specific. Reportedly, cytomegalovirus status was diagnosed with high sensitivity and specificity.

Here immunoSEQ multiplex PCR was the method, and the copy in TCRdb shows in-frame clones only, minus some. The repertoire holds about 170,000 clones, approximately 87% seen once, with approximately 1.5% in the top ten. Trimming at V came to 4 bases and at J to 0 bases, leaving 4 bases not matched to a gene. Germline V lookup: CDR1 KGHSH, CDR2 LQKENI. This CDR3 is built from 15 residues. The gene calls are TRBV18 and TRBJ2-5, with 8 bases matching TRBD2. The receptor was isolated from a woman aged 25-40 years in good health and CMV-seronegative. Sample: PBMCs. For the CDR3, the DNA is TGTGCCAGCTCACGGGTAGCGGGGAACCAAGAGACCCAGTACTTC. It is translated as CASSRVAGNQETQYF.